The present T cell receptor beta chain was sequenced within a study of cytomegalovirus exposure and HLA in healthy donors. Regarding this clone: Its matching antigen is unknown.

The study's findings and limits: Later, an analysis found that common viral pathogens appeared to be linked with several of the most significant clusters. CMV serostatus was the only recorded immune exposure for donors.

13 Jbeta primers and 60 Vbeta primers were used for the PCR. Sequencing was performed with immunoSEQ multiplex PCR; in TCRdb, only in-frame clones are kept and a portion is missing. The sample lists about 89,000 clones, approximately 77% occurring once. This clonotype originated in a man aged 25 to 40 in good health and CMV-seronegative. Sequenced: PBMCs.

In nucleotides, the CDR3 is TGTGCCAGCAGCCCGGGGGACAGAAAAGAGTCTGAAGCTTTCTTT. Its translation: CASSPGDRKESEAFF. The J gene is TRBJ1-1, the V gene TRBV5-5, with 7 positions matching TRBD1. CDR3 length: 15 amino acids. Germline V gene data show CDR1 as SGHKS and CDR2 as YYEKEE (reference sequence). The V and J ends lost 4 bases and 6 bases, in that order; junction bases with no gene match: 12.